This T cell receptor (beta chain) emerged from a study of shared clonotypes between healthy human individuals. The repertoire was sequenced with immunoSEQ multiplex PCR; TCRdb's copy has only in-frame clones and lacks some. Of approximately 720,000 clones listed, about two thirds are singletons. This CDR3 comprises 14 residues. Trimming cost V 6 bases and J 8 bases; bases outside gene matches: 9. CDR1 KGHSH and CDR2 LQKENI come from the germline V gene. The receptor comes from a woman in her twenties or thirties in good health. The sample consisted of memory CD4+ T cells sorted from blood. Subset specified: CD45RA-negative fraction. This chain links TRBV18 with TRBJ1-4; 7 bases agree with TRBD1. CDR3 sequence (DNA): TGTGCCAGCTCCCTCAGGGGGGGTCCGGAAAAACTGTTTTTT. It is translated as CASSLRGGPEKLFF.